This is a list of T cell receptor beta chains from one sample in a study of OX40 agonist ivuxolimab in advanced cancers. Assay used: immunoSEQ multiplex PCR; TCRdb lists only in-frame clones, some missing. The data contain tens of thousands of clones, roughly 90% of them singletons. The material was CD4+ or CD8+ T cells sorted from blood, obtained in a trial of the OX40 agonist ivuxolimab. The receptors were sampled from an adult with an advanced solid tumor such as melanoma, head and neck, liver or kidney cancer. Each CDR3 is given with its conserved first and last residue. The order of the fields is CDR3 DNA, CDR3 protein, J gene, D gene, V gene, clone size. A D gene is named only where the DNA matches it firmly. A row's size may be missing; if present it is once, few, many or a size class.

CDR3 DNA: TGTGCCAGCAGTTGGTTAAGGACTAGCGGGCAGGAGCAGTACTTC
CDR3 protein: CASSWLRTSGQEQYF
J gene: TRBJ2-7
D gene: TRBD2
V gene: TRBV11-1
clone size: NA

CDR3 DNA: TGTGCCAGCAGCTTAGCAGTAGGGATCCCCTACAATGAGCAGTTCTTC
CDR3 protein: CASSLAVGIPYNEQFF
J gene: TRBJ2-1
D gene: NA
V gene: TRBV7-2
clone size: NA

CDR3 DNA: TGTGCCAGCAGCTTGAAGGCCGGGACAAGCATCTTCAATGAGCAGTTCTTC
CDR3 protein: CASSLKAGTSIFNEQFF
J gene: TRBJ2-1
D gene: NA
V gene: TRBV5-4
clone size: NA

CDR3 DNA: TGTGCCAGCAGTTTATCTGGGAACCTGTACGAGCAGTACTTC
CDR3 protein: CASSLSGNLYEQYF
J gene: TRBJ2-7
D gene: NA
V gene: TRBV6-1
clone size: NA

CDR3 DNA: TGTGCCAGCAGTTTAAGTCCCAGGAACAATGAGCAGTTCTTC
CDR3 protein: CASSLSPRNNEQFF
J gene: TRBJ2-1
D gene: NA
V gene: TRBV28
clone size: NA

CDR3 DNA: TGTGCCAGCGGGGGGCCAGGGGCCAACGTCCTGACTTTC
CDR3 protein: CASGGPGANVLTF
J gene: TRBJ2-6
D gene: NA
V gene: TRBV6-6
clone size: NA

CDR3 DNA: TGCGCCAGCAGCCAAGATCAAAACAGGGTATCCGAGCAGTACTTC
CDR3 protein: CASSQDQNRVSEQYF
J gene: TRBJ2-7
D gene: NA
V gene: TRBV4-3
clone size: NA

CDR3 DNA: TGTGCCACCAGCAGGGGGCGGGGGGCTGAAGAGACCCAGTACTTC
CDR3 protein: CATSRGRGAEETQYF
J gene: TRBJ2-5
D gene: TRBD2
V gene: TRBV15
clone size: NA

CDR3 DNA: TGTGCCAGCAGCACCAGAGGGGTGACCAAAAACATTCAGTACTTC
CDR3 protein: CASSTRGVTKNIQYF
J gene: TRBJ2-4
D gene: NA
V gene: TRBV28
clone size: NA

CDR3 DNA: TGTGCCAGCAGTGGTGGACTAAACTATGGCTACACCTTC
CDR3 protein: CASSGGLNYGYTF
J gene: TRBJ1-2
D gene: NA
V gene: TRBV25-1
clone size: NA

CDR3 DNA: TGTGCCTGGGAGTCCAGCGGGGCGAGCACAGATACGCAGTATTTT
CDR3 protein: CAWESSGASTDTQYF
J gene: TRBJ2-3
D gene: TRBD2
V gene: TRBV30
clone size: few

CDR3 DNA: TGTGCCAGCAGCTTAAACCGGGACAGAACTGAAGCTTTCTTT
CDR3 protein: CASSLNRDRTEAFF
J gene: TRBJ1-1
D gene: TRBD1
V gene: TRBV7-3
clone size: NA

CDR3 DNA: TGTGCCAGCAGTGAAGGAGGGCTCGACACAGATACGCAGTATTTT
CDR3 protein: CASSEGGLDTDTQYF
J gene: TRBJ2-3
D gene: NA
V gene: TRBV6-1
clone size: NA

CDR3 DNA: TGTGCCAGCAGCTTGGGACGGGGGAGCAATCAGCCCCAGCATTTT
CDR3 protein: CASSLGRGSNQPQHF
J gene: TRBJ1-5
D gene: NA
V gene: TRBV7-3
clone size: NA

CDR3 DNA: TGTGCCACCAGCAGAGACGATGGGGGAGGGACCACAGATACGCAGTATTTT
CDR3 protein: CATSRDDGGGTTDTQYF
J gene: TRBJ2-3
D gene: TRBD2
V gene: TRBV15
clone size: NA

CDR3 DNA: TGCGCCAGCAGCCAAGGAAGCGGGAGAAATACTGAGCAGTTCTTC
CDR3 protein: CASSQGSGRNTEQFF
J gene: TRBJ2-1
D gene: TRBD2
V gene: TRBV4-3
clone size: NA

CDR3 DNA: TGCGCCAGCAGCCTTGGGGTCCTCACAGATACGCAGTATTTT
CDR3 protein: CASSLGVLTDTQYF
J gene: TRBJ2-3
D gene: NA
V gene: TRBV4-3
clone size: NA

CDR3 DNA: TGTGCCAGTAGTAGCCGACTAGGTCTTTCCTACGAGCAGTACTTC
CDR3 protein: CASSSRLGLSYEQYF
J gene: TRBJ2-7
D gene: NA
V gene: TRBV19
clone size: NA

CDR3 DNA: TGTGCCAGCTCACCGACAAGGACAGATAGAGCTAACTATGGCTACACCTTC
CDR3 protein: CASSPTRTDRANYGYTF
J gene: TRBJ1-2
D gene: NA
V gene: TRBV18
clone size: NA

CDR3 DNA: TGTGCCAGCAGAGGAGCTAGCGGGAGGGACTACGAGCAGTACTTC
CDR3 protein: CASRGASGRDYEQYF
J gene: TRBJ2-7
D gene: TRBD2
V gene: TRBV6-5
clone size: NA

CDR3 DNA: TGTGCCAGCAGCCCCCCCGGGGCGGGAAGTACTACAGATACGCAGTATTTT
CDR3 protein: CASSPPGAGSTTDTQYF
J gene: TRBJ2-3
D gene: NA
V gene: TRBV4-2
clone size: NA

CDR3 DNA: TGTGCCAGCAGCGTAGCTACTAGCGGGAGGGGGGGCAATGAGCAGTTCTTC
CDR3 protein: CASSVATSGRGGNEQFF
J gene: TRBJ2-1
D gene: TRBD2
V gene: TRBV9
clone size: NA

CDR3 DNA: TGTGCCAGTAGTTTACGACTAGCGGTGTCCTACGAGCAGTACTTC
CDR3 protein: CASSLRLAVSYEQYF
J gene: TRBJ2-7
D gene: TRBD2
V gene: TRBV19
clone size: few

CDR3 DNA: TGTGCCAGCAGCGCTGGGCCCCGCGGGACAGGGTTCGCTGAAGCTTTCTTT
CDR3 protein: CASSAGPRGTGFAEAFF
J gene: TRBJ1-1
D gene: TRBD1
V gene: TRBV5-5
clone size: NA

CDR3 DNA: TGTGCCAGTAGTGTGAACCGGGACAGGGGAGAGACCCAGTACTTC
CDR3 protein: CASSVNRDRGETQYF
J gene: TRBJ2-5
D gene: TRBD1
V gene: TRBV19
clone size: NA

CDR3 DNA: TGTGCCTGGAGCGAAAGAGCAGATACGCAGTATTTT
CDR3 protein: CAWSERADTQYF
J gene: TRBJ2-3
D gene: NA
V gene: TRBV30
clone size: NA

CDR3 DNA: TGTGCCAGCAGCATGAGCCGGCGGGGGTCCACAGATACGCAGTATTTT
CDR3 protein: CASSMSRRGSTDTQYF
J gene: TRBJ2-3
D gene: TRBD2
V gene: TRBV7-2
clone size: NA

CDR3 DNA: TGTGCCAGCAGTTTGCCGACTAGCGGGTACAATGAGCAGTTCTTC
CDR3 protein: CASSLPTSGYNEQFF
J gene: TRBJ2-1
D gene: TRBD2
V gene: TRBV28
clone size: NA

CDR3 DNA: TGTGCCAGCAGCTTAGTTGGAGCTGGGGTCACAGATACGCAGTATTTT
CDR3 protein: CASSLVGAGVTDTQYF
J gene: TRBJ2-3
D gene: NA
V gene: TRBV7-2
clone size: NA

CDR3 DNA: TGTGCCAGCAGCTTAGGCCGAACTGAAGCTTTCTTT
CDR3 protein: CASSLGRTEAFF
J gene: TRBJ1-1
D gene: NA
V gene: TRBV11-2
clone size: once

CDR3 DNA: TGCGCCAGCAGCTTTGGAGGAGTTAATGAAAAACTGTTTTTT
CDR3 protein: CASSFGGVNEKLFF
J gene: TRBJ1-4
D gene: NA
V gene: TRBV5-1
clone size: NA

CDR3 DNA: TGTGCCAGCAGGACGACGTTTGGAACCGAGCAGTACTTC
CDR3 protein: CASRTTFGTEQYF
J gene: TRBJ2-7
D gene: NA
V gene: TRBV27
clone size: few

CDR3 DNA: TGTGCCAGCTCTACCACAACAGGGGGCTCCTACAATGAGCAGTTCTTC
CDR3 protein: CASSTTTGGSYNEQFF
J gene: TRBJ2-1
D gene: TRBD1
V gene: TRBV18
clone size: NA

CDR3 DNA: TGCGCCAGCAGCCTTCGGAGTGACCTTTACGAGCAGTACTTC
CDR3 protein: CASSLRSDLYEQYF
J gene: TRBJ2-7
D gene: NA
V gene: TRBV5-1
clone size: few

CDR3 DNA: TGTGCCAGCAGCCGGGGGGGAGGCAGTTACGAGCAGTACTTC
CDR3 protein: CASSRGGGSYEQYF
J gene: TRBJ2-7
D gene: TRBD2
V gene: TRBV4-2
clone size: once

CDR3 DNA: TGTGCCAGTAGTCCGAACAGGGGGCGCGGCTACGAGCAGTACTTC
CDR3 protein: CASSPNRGRGYEQYF
J gene: TRBJ2-7
D gene: TRBD1
V gene: TRBV19
clone size: few

CDR3 DNA: TGTGCCAGCAGCGTAGGTCGGATAAGGGGCTCTGGGGCCAACGTCCTGACTTTC
CDR3 protein: CASSVGRIRGSGANVLTF
J gene: TRBJ2-6
D gene: NA
V gene: TRBV9
clone size: NA

CDR3 DNA: TGTGCCAGCAGTGAATGGGGCAGGGGGCGTAATTCACCCCTCCACTTT
CDR3 protein: CASSEWGRGRNSPLHF
J gene: TRBJ1-6
D gene: TRBD1
V gene: TRBV6-1
clone size: NA

CDR3 DNA: TGCAGCGTTGGTGAGAGCGGCACGCAGTATTTT
CDR3 protein: CSVGESGTQYF
J gene: TRBJ2-3
D gene: NA
V gene: TRBV29-1
clone size: NA

CDR3 DNA: TGCGCCAGCAGCTTGGGACAGGGGTTGGGGGAGCAGTACTTC
CDR3 protein: CASSLGQGLGEQYF
J gene: TRBJ2-7
D gene: TRBD1
V gene: TRBV5-1
clone size: NA

CDR3 DNA: TGTGCCAGCAGCCCGCCCCAGGGGAGCAATCAGCCCCAGCATTTT
CDR3 protein: CASSPPQGSNQPQHF
J gene: TRBJ1-5
D gene: NA
V gene: TRBV11-3
clone size: NA

CDR3 DNA: TGTGCCAGCAGCTTAACAGCAACTAATGAAAAACTGTTTTTT
CDR3 protein: CASSLTATNEKLFF
J gene: TRBJ1-4
D gene: NA
V gene: TRBV5-5
clone size: once

CDR3 DNA: TGTGCCAGCAACGGACAGGGAAACCAGCCCCAGCATTTT
CDR3 protein: CASNGQGNQPQHF
J gene: TRBJ1-5
D gene: TRBD1
V gene: TRBV2
clone size: once

CDR3 DNA: TGTGCCAGCAGCGTAGTAGCGGCTTCCTACAATGAGCAGTTCTTC
CDR3 protein: CASSVVAASYNEQFF
J gene: TRBJ2-1
D gene: NA
V gene: TRBV9
clone size: NA

CDR3 DNA: TGTGCCAGCTCACCACTAGCGGCACCAAGAACTAACTCCTACAATGAGCAGTTCTTC
CDR3 protein: CASSPLAAPRTNSYNEQFF
J gene: TRBJ2-1
D gene: NA
V gene: TRBV18
clone size: NA

CDR3 DNA: TGTGCCAGCAGCCAAGATCGGTTCGGAACAGGCACAGATACGCAGTATTTT
CDR3 protein: CASSQDRFGTGTDTQYF
J gene: TRBJ2-3
D gene: NA
V gene: TRBV14
clone size: NA